This T cell receptor beta chain derives from a study of post-analysis software for immune sequencing data. Study summary: Disease trajectories encompassed relapsing-remitting, secondary progressive and progressive-relapsing multiple sclerosis.

V was clipped by 8 bases and J by 5 bases; unmatched bases: 14. From germline, CDR1 is MNHNS and CDR2 SASEGT. The CDR3 length is 15 residues. The study, taken as a whole, reports: The study found significantly lower normalized Chao1 diversity in multiple sclerosis patients than in controls. Five or six TRBV segments were more frequent in patients than controls; TRBV5-6, TRBV5-1 and TRBV20-1 belonged to this group.

Details on this clonotype: What it binds is unknown.

Unique molecular identifiers were carried by the TCR beta cDNA libraries. T cells numbering 1 to 10 million yielded cDNA molecules that totaled about 500,000. MiXCR, applied by TCRdb to the PCR reads, yields one record per CDR3 protein. The sample includes roughly 730,000 distinct CDR3 sequences, roughly 30% of them seen just once. Sequences were obtained from blood. This clonotype originated in a girl aged 10 to 17 with multiple sclerosis. The chain has TRBV6-1 and TRBJ1-1; 7 bases align to TRBD1. The CDR3 DNA reads as TGTGCCAGCGGGGCCAGGGGGTCGGGGGGGACTGAAGCTTTCTTT. This codes for CASGARGSGGTEAFF.